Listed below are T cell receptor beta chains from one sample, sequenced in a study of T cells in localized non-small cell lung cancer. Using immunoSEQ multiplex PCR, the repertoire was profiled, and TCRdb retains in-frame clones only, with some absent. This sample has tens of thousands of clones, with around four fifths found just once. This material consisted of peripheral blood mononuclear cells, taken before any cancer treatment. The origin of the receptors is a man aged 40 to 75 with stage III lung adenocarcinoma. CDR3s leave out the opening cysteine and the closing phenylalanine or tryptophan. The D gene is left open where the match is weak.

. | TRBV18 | ASSPTPYSNQPQH
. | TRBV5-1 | ASSLGQPANTEAF
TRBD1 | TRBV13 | ASSLQGDEQY
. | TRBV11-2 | ASSLRGKKAF
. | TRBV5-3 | ARRPTLIGYT
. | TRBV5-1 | ASSLHSVYNEQF
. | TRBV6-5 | AAGGVLANTGELF
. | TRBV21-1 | ASSQGVALLSYNEQF
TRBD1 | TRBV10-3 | AISLQGGAGPQH
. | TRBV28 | ASSNWNTEAF
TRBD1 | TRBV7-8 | ASSRTGGRNTEAF
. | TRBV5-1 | ASSLAGLGGTGELF
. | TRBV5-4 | ASSLSQGLVSEQY
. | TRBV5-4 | ASSFRGTSYNEQF
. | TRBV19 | ASRDTGELF
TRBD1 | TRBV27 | ASSLISGGSTEAF
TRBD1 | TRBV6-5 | ASSSSYRGAYEQY
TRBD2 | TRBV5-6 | ASSLVGTSGLSYEQY
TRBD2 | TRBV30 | AWSPTSGNYEQY
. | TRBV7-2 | ASSLVAGQTNEKLF
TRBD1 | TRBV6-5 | ASNEQGASLNEQY
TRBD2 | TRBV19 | ASSLGLAGASSYEQY
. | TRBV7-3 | ASSFFGGPTDTQY
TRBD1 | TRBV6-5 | ASGWDRGLYNSPLH
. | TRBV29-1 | SVVQNTEAF
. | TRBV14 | ASSQGGLYNSPLH
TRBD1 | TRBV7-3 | ASSSYRGDTQY
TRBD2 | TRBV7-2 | ASSLDSGGQTYEQY
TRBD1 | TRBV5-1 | ASSSGQGGTYEQY
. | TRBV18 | ASSPKGVGGEQY
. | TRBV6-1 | ASSEGASPPDEQY
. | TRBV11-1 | ASSLRRDPVGDTQY
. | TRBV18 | ASSPNSDGYT
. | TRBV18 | ASSPPEERGEQY
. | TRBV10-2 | ASRFSYNEQF
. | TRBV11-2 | ASSLDADTQY
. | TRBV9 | ASSVDPGGSNYGYT
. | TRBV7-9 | ASTSPRGSKLYGYT
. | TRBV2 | ASSGPQRSDEQY
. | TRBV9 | ASSVEPDSPLH
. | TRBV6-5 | ASSSLSVGNEQF
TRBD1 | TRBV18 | ASSPPGQGVDIAGELF
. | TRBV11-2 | ASSLAGGTSYNEQF
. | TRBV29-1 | SVPVGPMSEAF
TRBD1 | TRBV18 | ASSMDRANTEAF
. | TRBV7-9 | ASSLDEVTEAF
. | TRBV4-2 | ASSQTSTDTQY
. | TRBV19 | ASSSLDGNGYT
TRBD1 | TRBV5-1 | ASSLEQGVRGAF
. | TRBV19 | ASSTTGTETQY
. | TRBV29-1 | SVEDQTFGYT
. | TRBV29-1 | SVEDLIGSREKSETQY
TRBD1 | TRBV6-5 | ASTRDRGGNGYT
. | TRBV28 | ASSLDRYGYT
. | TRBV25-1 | ASSPRGDSGANVLT
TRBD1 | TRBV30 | AWSNPGQGGDEQY
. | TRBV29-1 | SAGEQAGYT